The 6 T cell receptor beta chains presented below share a single source sample, sequenced in a study of T cell changes during pregnancy in multiple sclerosis. The data were produced by immunoSEQ multiplex PCR, yet TCRdb's version contains in-frame clones alone and is incomplete. The table has over 50,000 clones, 80% to 90% seen once; the top ten hold 5.3%. Source material: peripheral blood from another person, used as feeder cells. These receptors were collected from a human donor whose cells served as feeder cells for cultures in a pregnancy study.

This chain uses TRBV6-6 with TRBJ2-3, with TRBD1 identical over 11 bases. V trimming: 5 bases; J trimming: 9 bases; junction bases outside the gene matches: 7. Germline CDR1 MNHNY, CDR2 SVGAGI (reference sequence). This CDR3 is built from 14 residues. CDR3 residues: CASSQRTGGNTQYF. The DNA for the CDR3 is TGTGCCAGCAGTCAAAGGACAGGGGGCAACACGCAGTATTTT.

The gene calls are TRBV19 and TRBJ2-7; 7 bases match TRBD1. CDR1 and CDR2 (germline): LNHDA, SQIVND (reference sequence). The CDR3 has 16 residues. V lost 2 bases to trimming and J lost 2 bases; unmatched junction nucleotides: 9. The CDR3 region is CASSIRRGQPPYEQYF. In DNA, the CDR3 is TGTGCCAGTAGTATACGAAGGGGACAGCCCCCCTACGAGCAGTACTTC. Based on the CDR3 plus reference TRBV19 and TRBJ2-7, the full variable domain is DGGITQSPKYLFRKEGQNVTLSCEQNLNHDAMYWYRQDPGQGLRLIYYSQIVNDFQKGDIAEGYSVSREKKESFPLTVTSAQKNPTAFYLCASSIRRGQPPYEQYFGPGTRLTVT.

The rearrangement uses TRBV27 and TRBJ2-3; weak D call: TRBD1 (5 bases). CDR3 length equals 12 residues. Germline CDR1 reads MNHEY; CDR2 reads SMNVEV (reference sequence). The V and J ends lost 6 bases and 5 bases respectively, with 9 bases between them. The CDR3 protein is CASSRVGDTQYF. For the CDR3, the DNA is TGTGCCAGCAGCAGGGTAGGAGATACGCAGTATTTT.

The J gene is TRBJ2-7, the V gene TRBV6-6; D is undetermined. This CDR3 spans 13 amino acids. Trimming took off 6 bases at V and 5 bases at J, with 14 bases between the two ends. Looked up from germline, CDR1 is MNHNY and CDR2 is SVGAGI (reference sequence). The CDR3 DNA reads as TGTGCCAGCAGCTACGGGCTTGGGGACGAGCAGTACTTC. Protein product: CASSYGLGDEQYF.

The chain links TRBV29-1 to TRBJ2-1, with D perhaps TRBD1 (6 bases). The CDR3 is 15 amino acids. Trimming removed 7 bases from V and 3 bases from J, with 19 bases in between. From germline, CDR1 is SQVTM and CDR2 ANQGSEA. Here the CDR3 DNA reads TGCAGCGAAAAAAAAGTGGGACACCTCTACAATGAGCAGTTCTTC. It is translated as CSEKKVGHLYNEQFF.

This clone was detected only once. The chain employs TRBV4-2 and TRBJ2-5; the match to TRBD2 covers 7 bases. The J segment lost 4 bases and the V segment lost 4 bases, leaving 6 bases of the junction unmatched. Germline V gene data show CDR1 as LGHNA and CDR2 as YNFKEQ. The CDR3 consists of 14 residues. CDR3 residues: CASSPGLVTETQYF. Written as DNA, the CDR3 is TGTGCCAGCAGCCCCGGACTAGTCACAGAGACCCAGTACTTC.